This TCR beta chain came from a study of T cells in Graves' hyperthyroidism and ophthalmopathy. From RNA transcripts, TCR beta CDR3 regions were amplified. In the first-round RT-PCR of the TCR CDR3, the HTBI primer set was used. In TCRdb, the multiplex PCR reads were re-called with MiXCR into one record per CDR3 protein. The table includes about 640,000 distinct CDR3 sequences, around 21% detected once. The CDR3 has 15 amino acids. V shed 1 base and J shed 5 bases, with 14 bases lying between them. Germline values: CDR1 SGHAT, CDR2 FQNNGV. At least ten counts were recorded for this clonotype. The origin of this receptor is a man aged 30 to 45 with Graves' ophthalmopathy. Source material: blood. The V call is TRBV11-2, the J call TRBJ2-5; D might be TRBD2 (6 bases). Here the CDR3 DNA reads TGTGCCAGCAGCTTAGGGAGTAGGGGAGGCGAGACCCAGTACTTC. It translates to CASSLGSRGGETQYF.